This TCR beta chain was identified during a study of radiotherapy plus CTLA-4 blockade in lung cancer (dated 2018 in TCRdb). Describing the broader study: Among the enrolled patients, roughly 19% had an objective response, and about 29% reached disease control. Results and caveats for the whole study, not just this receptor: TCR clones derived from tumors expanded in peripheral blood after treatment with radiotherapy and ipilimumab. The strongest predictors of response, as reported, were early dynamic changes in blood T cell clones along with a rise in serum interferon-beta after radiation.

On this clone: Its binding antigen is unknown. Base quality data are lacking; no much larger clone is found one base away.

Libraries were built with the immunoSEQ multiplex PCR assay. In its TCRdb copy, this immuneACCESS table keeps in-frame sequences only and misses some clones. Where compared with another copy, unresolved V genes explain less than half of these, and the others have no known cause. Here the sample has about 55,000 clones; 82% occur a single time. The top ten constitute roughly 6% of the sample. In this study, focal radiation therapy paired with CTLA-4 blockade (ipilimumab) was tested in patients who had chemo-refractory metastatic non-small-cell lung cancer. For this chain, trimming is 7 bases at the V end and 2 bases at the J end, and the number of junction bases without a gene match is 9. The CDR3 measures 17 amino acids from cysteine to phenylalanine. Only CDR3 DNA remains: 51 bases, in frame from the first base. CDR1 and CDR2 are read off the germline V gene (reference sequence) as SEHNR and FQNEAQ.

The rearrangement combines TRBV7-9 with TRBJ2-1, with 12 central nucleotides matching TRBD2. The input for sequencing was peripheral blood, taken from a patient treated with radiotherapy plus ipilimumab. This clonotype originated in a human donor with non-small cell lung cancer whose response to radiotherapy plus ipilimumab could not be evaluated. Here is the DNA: TGTGCCAGCATCCTAGCGGGAGGGCAAGGGGCCTACAATGAGCAGTTCTTC. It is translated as CASILAGGQGAYNEQFF.